The entry that follows covers one T cell receptor beta chain sequence. The antigen remains undetermined. This sample was included in a study of regulatory dendritic cells for organ transplantation. Study-level information: On day 6, the dendritic cells were exposed to LPS.

CFSE-labeled sorted T cells met regulatory or mature dendritic cells for four to five days. Method: immunoSEQ multiplex PCR; TCRdb's copy keeps in-frame clones and lacks some. The table shows roughly 13,000 clones, with about 90% occurring only once. Study-level findings and limits: Resting memory CD8+ T cells held the most alloreactive clonotypes.

This TCR derives from a human donor in good health. The sequencing input was naive CD8+ T cells from blood cultured with regulatory dendritic cells. The sample's subset: CD45RA+ naive T cells.

CDR3 DNA sequence: TGTGCCAGCAGTTTAGGACAGTGGCAGCCCCAGCATTTT. This gives the protein CASSLGQWQPQHF. The rearrangement links TRBV27 to TRBJ1-5; D is possibly TRBD1 (6 bases). Germline V gene data show CDR1 as MNHEY and CDR2 as SMNVEV (reference sequence). CDR3 length equals 13 residues. V was trimmed by 2 bases and J by 7 bases, leaving 9 bases between them.